The source of this TCR beta chain is a study of CDR3 diversity in severe acne (dated by TCRdb to between 2018 and 2020). The method was PCR. The instrument given in TCRdb is Illumina HiSeq 2000. TCRdb trimmed public reads at Q25 via fastp, called clones via MiXCR and kept in-frame beta chains. Records with the same CDR3 protein are collapsed into one entry carrying the most frequent genes and DNA. The sample table shows more than 80,000 distinct CDR3 sequences, and approximately 54% are seen once. The ten most abundant clones make up about 9.9% of the sample. This clonotype was picked up many times. Its antigen is not yet known. It has no much larger one-base neighbor in the sample; base qualities were not kept. For CDR1 and CDR2, the germline V gene (reference sequence) lists LNHDA and SQIVND. The V and J ends are trimmed by 3 bases and 2 bases, leaving 11 bases between them. Reading from cysteine to phenylalanine, the CDR3 counts 14 amino acids. Of the read, only the CDR3 DNA is kept; its 42 bases are in frame from base 1.

The material sequenced was blood. The sequence links TRBV19 to TRBJ2-7; possibly the D gene is TRBD2, per 5 matching bases. The receptor was derived from a male donor with severe acne vulgaris. CDR3 region: CASSIISGPYEQYF. The DNA reads as follows: TGTGCCAGTAGTATCATAAGCGGCCCCTACGAGCAGTACTTC.